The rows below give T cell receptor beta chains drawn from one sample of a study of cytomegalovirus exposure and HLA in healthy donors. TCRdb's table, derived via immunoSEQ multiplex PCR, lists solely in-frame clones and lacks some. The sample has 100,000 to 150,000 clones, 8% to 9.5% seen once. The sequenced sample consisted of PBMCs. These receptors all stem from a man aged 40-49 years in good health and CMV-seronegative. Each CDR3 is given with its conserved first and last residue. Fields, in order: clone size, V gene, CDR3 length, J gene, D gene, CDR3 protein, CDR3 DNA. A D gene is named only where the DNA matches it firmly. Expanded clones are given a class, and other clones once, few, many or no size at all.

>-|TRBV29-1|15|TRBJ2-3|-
CSVEDRRQSTDTQYF
TGCAGCGTTGAAGATCGGCGACAGAGCACAGATACGCAGTATTTT
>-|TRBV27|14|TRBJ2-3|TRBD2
CASGSSGGADTQYF
TGTGCCAGCGGATCTAGCGGGGGGGCAGATACGCAGTATTTT
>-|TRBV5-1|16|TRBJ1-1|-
CASSFDDRRSNTEAFF
TGCGCCAGCAGTTTCGATGACAGGCGATCGAACACTGAAGCTTTCTTT
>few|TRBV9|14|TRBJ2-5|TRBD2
CASSPGEGDETQYF
TGTGCCAGCAGCCCTGGGGAGGGAGATGAGACCCAGTACTTC
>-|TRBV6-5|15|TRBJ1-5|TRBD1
CASSPDRGDNQPQHF
TGTGCCAGCAGTCCCGACAGGGGTGACAATCAGCCCCAGCATTTT
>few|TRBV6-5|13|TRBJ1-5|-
CASSSSGDQPQHF
TGTGCCAGCAGTTCCAGCGGGGATCAGCCCCAGCATTTT
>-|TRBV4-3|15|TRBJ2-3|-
CASSQDPGSRDTQYF
TGCGCCAGCAGCCAAGATCCAGGGTCCAGGGATACGCAGTATTTT
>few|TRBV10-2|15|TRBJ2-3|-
CASSEFRVSTDTQYF
TGCGCCAGCAGTGAATTTCGGGTGTCGACTGATACGCAGTATTTT
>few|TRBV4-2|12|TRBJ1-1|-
CASSHISTEAFF
TGTGCCAGCAGCCATATTAGCACTGAAGCTTTCTTT
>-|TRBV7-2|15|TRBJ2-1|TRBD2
CASSGGRGSYNEQFF
TGTGCCAGCAGCGGAGGGAGGGGCTCCTACAATGAGCAGTTCTTC
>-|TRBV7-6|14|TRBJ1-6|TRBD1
CASSQTGVPSPLHF
TGTGCCAGCAGCCAGACAGGGGTGCCTTCACCCCTCCACTTT
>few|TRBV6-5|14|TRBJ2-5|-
CASSTLFLQETQYF
TGTGCCAGCAGTACCCTTTTCCTACAAGAGACCCAGTACTTC
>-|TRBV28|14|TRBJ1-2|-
CASTLLESNYGYTF
TGTGCCAGCACCCTTCTAGAATCTAACTATGGCTACACCTTC
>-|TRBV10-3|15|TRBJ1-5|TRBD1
CAISERQGGIQPQHF
TGTGCCATCAGTGAACGACAGGGGGGGATTCAGCCCCAGCATTTT
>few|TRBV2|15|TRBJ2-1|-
CASSAGTPSYNEQFF
TGTGCCAGCAGTGCCGGGACACCGTCCTACAATGAGCAGTTCTTC
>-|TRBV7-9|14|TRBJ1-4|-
CASSLRTNNEKLFF
TGTGCCAGCAGCTTACGGACTAATAATGAAAAACTGTTTTTT
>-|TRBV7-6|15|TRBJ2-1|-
CASSLQGSTYNEQFF
TGTGCCAGCAGCCTACAGGGATCGACCTACAATGAGCAGTTCTTC
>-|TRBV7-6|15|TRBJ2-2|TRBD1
CASSLGTGRRGELFF
TGTGCCAGCAGCCTCGGGACAGGGAGAAGGGGGGAGCTGTTTTTT
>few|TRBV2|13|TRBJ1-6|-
CASGGRNNSPLHF
TGTGCCAGCGGCGGGAGAAATAATTCACCCCTCCACTTC
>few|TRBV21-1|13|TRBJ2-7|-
CASSKVSRLAGYF
TGTGCCAGCAGCAAAGTCTCGCGGCTAGCGGGGTACTTC
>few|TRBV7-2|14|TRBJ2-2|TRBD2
CASSFAGGTGELFF
TGTGCCAGCAGTTTTGCCGGGGGGACCGGGGAGCTGTTTTTT
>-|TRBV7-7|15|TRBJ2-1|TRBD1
CASSKGQGAHNEQFF
TGTGCCAGCAGCAAGGGACAGGGGGCGCACAATGAGCAGTTCTTC
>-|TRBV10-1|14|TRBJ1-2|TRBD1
CASSESIRGPGYTF
TGCGCCAGCAGTGAGTCGATCAGGGGGCCTGGCTACACCTTC
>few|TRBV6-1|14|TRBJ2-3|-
CASSPWDSSDTQYF
TGTGCCAGCAGTCCTTGGGACTCCTCAGATACGCAGTATTTT
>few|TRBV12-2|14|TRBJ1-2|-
CASRSKPAADGYTF
TGTGCAAGTCGCTCGAAACCGGCAGCGGATGGCTACACCTTC
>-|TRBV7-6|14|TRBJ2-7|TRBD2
CASSLVSPGGEQYF
TGTGCCAGCAGCTTAGTATCTCCCGGGGGGGAGCAGTACTTC
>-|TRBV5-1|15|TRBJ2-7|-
CASSLEGVRTYEQYF
TGCGCCAGCAGCTTGGAGGGGGTCAGGACCTACGAGCAGTACTTC
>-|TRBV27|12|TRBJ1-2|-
CASRGQPYGYTF
TGTGCCAGCCGAGGACAGCCCTATGGCTACACCTTC